The 5 T cell receptor beta chains given below trace back to one sample, sequenced in a study of graft-versus-host responses after intestinal transplantation. The assay was immunoSEQ multiplex PCR, and TCRdb's table has in-frame clones only and misses some. The sample contains about 21,000 clones, roughly nine tenths of which appear only once. The sample consisted of PBMCs, taken around 68 days after intestinal transplantation. These receptors all come from a human patient who received an intestinal transplant, so some T cells may come from the graft donor.

The chain recombines TRBV7-8 with TRBJ2-7, with D unresolved. Germline lookup yields CDR1 SGHVS and CDR2 FQNEAQ. This CDR3 comprises 10 residues. V gave up 5 bases and J gave up 7 bases, with 6 bases separating them. CDR3 bases: TGTGCCAGCAGCGGCTCGGAGCAGTACTTC. It yields the protein CASSGSEQYF.

This chain uses TRBV14 with TRBJ2-5; no clear D gene. The better agreement between TRBJ2-7 and the DNA end casts doubt on the J call. Per germline, CDR1 SGHDN and CDR2 FVKESK. The CDR3 loop spans 16 amino acids. This chain's CDR3 is CASSQRLGTTAYEQYF. The CDR3 DNA reads as TGTGCCAGCAGCCAACGGCTGGGAACTACGGCCTACGAGCAGTACTTC.

The chain has TRBV2 and TRBJ1-5, with 10 nucleotides matching TRBD1. Germline CDR1 and CDR2: SNHLY and FYNNEI. CDR3 length: 20 amino acids. V shed 7 bases, J shed 3 bases, and the junction held 21 bases outside the gene matches. CDR3 residues: CASKRETGTGEFRNNQPQHF. CDR3 in DNA: TGTGCCAGCAAGAGGGAAACCGGGACAGGGGAATTTCGTAACAATCAGCCCCAGCATTTT.

The chain links TRBV7-2 to TRBJ1-1; 8 bases fit TRBD1. The ends lost 3 bases at V and 3 bases at J; junction bases unmatched: 3. The CDR3 spans 14 residues. CDR1 and CDR2 (germline): SGHTA, FQGNSA. CDR3 protein: CASSFPDRDTEAFF. DNA for the CDR3: TGTGCCAGCAGCTTCCCGGACAGGGACACTGAAGCTTTCTTT.

This chain joins TRBV28 and TRBJ2-3, with 9 bases fitting TRBD1. This CDR3 spans 18 amino acids. CDR1 and CDR2 (germline): MDHEN, SYDVKM. V lost 5 bases to trimming and J lost 3 bases; unmatched junction nucleotides: 15. The CDR3 loop is CASSAYISGQGMTDTQYF. CDR3 coding DNA: TGTGCCAGCAGTGCCTACATTTCGGGACAGGGTATGACAGATACGCAGTATTTT.